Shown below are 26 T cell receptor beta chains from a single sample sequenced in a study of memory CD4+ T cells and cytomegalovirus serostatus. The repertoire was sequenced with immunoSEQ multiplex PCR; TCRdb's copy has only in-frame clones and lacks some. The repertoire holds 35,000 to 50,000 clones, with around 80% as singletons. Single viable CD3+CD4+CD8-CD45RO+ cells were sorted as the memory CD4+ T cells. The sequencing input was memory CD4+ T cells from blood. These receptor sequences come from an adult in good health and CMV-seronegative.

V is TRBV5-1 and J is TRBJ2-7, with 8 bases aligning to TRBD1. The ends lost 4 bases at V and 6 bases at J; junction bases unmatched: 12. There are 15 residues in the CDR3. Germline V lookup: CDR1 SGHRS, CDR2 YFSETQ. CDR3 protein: CASSPAGAGGSEQYF. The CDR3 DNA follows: TGCGCCAGCAGCCCCGCCGGGGCAGGGGGCTCCGAGCAGTACTTC.

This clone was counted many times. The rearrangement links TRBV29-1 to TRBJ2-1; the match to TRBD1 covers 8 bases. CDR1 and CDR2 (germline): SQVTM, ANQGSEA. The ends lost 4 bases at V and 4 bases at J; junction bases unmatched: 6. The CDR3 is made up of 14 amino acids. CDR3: CSVVQGALYNEQFF. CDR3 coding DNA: TGCAGCGTTGTTCAGGGGGCGTTATACAATGAGCAGTTCTTC.

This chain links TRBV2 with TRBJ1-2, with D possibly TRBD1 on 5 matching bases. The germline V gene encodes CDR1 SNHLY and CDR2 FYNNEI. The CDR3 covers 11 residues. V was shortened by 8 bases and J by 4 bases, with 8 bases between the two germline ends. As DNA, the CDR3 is TGTGCCAGCGGGGCTACCTATGGCTACACCTTC. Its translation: CASGATYGYTF.

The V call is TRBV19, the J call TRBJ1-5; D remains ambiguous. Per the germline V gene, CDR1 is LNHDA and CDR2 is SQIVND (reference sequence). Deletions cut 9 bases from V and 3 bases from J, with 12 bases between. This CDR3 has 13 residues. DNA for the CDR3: TGTGCCAGCCGGGAGACCCCCAATCAGCCCCAGCATTTT. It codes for CASRETPNQPQHF.

CDR3 amino acids: CATSRDYRNEKLFF. In nucleotides, the CDR3 is TGTGCCACCAGCAGAGATTACCGTAATGAAAAACTGTTTTTT. The V and J genes are TRBV15 and TRBJ1-4; D ambiguous. CDR1 and CDR2 (germline): LNHNV, YYDKDF (reference sequence). Trimming left V 0 bases short and J 4 bases short, with 6 bases between. The CDR3 length is 14 residues.

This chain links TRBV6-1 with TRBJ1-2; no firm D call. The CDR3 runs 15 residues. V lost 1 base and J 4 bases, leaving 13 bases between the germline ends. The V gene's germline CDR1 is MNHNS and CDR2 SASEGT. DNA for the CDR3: TGTGCCAGCAGTGAAGGGTGGGAGGGAAGCTATGGCTACACCTTC. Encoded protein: CASSEGWEGSYGYTF.

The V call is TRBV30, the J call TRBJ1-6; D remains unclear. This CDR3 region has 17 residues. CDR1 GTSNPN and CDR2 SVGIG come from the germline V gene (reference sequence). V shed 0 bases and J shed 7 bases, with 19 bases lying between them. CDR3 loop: CAWSVLGGRIGNSPLHF. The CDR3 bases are TGTGCCTGGAGTGTCCTGGGAGGGAGAATAGGAAATTCACCCCTCCACTTT.

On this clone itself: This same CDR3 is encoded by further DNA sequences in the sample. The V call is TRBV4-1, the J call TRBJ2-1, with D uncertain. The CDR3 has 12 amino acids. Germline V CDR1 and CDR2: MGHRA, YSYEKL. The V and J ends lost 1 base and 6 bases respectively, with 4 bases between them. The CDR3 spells CASSQGGNEQFF. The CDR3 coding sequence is TGCGCCAGCAGCCAAGGAGGCAATGAGCAGTTCTTC.

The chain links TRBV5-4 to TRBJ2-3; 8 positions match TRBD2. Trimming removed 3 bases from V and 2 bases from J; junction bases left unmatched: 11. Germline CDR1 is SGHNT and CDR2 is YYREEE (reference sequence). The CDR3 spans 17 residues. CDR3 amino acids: CASSSDSGIYPTDTQYF. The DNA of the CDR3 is TGTGCCAGCAGCTCGGATAGCGGGATTTACCCCACAGATACGCAGTATTTT.

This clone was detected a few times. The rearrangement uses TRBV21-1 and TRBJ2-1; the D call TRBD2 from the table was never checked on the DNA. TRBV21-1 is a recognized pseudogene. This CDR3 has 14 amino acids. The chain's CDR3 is CASLGLAGVNEQFF. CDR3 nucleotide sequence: TGTGCCAGCCTTGGACTAGCGGGAGTGAATGAGCAGTTCTTC.

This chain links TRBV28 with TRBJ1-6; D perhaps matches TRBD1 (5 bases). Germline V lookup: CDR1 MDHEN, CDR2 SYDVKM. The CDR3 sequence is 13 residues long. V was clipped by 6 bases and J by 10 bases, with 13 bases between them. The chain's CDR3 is CASRGGQWSPLHF. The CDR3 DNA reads TGTGCCAGCAGGGGGGGTCAATGGTCACCCCTCCACTTT.

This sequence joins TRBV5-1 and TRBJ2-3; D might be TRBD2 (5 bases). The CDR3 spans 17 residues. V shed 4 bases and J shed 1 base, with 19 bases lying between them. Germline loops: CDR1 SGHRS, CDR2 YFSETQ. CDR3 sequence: CASSPSGGQEGTDTQYF. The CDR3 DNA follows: TGCGCCAGCAGCCCCTCGGGCGGGCAGGAGGGCACAGATACGCAGTATTTT.

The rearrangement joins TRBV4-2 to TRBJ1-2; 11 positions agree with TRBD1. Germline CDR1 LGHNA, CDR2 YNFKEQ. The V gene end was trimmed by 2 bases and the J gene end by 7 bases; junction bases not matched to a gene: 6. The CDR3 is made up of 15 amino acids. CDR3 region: CASSQRDRGATGYTF. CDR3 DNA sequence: TGTGCCAGCAGCCAAAGGGACAGGGGGGCGACTGGCTACACCTTC.

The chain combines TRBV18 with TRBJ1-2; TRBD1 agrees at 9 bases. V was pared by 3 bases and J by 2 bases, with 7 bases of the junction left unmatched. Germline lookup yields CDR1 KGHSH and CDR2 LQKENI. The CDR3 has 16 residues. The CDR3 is CASSPSAGTGNYGYTF. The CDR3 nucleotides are TGTGCCAGCTCACCCTCCGCCGGGACAGGGAACTATGGCTACACCTTC.

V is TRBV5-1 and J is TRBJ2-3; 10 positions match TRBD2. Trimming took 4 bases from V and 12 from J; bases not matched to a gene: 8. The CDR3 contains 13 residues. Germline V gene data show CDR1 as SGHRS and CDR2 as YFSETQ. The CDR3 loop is CASSDYSGRIQYF. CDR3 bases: TGCGCCAGCAGCGACTATAGCGGGAGGATTCAGTATTTT.

The CDR3 is CASSESERGLDLARDNQPQHF. Written as DNA, the CDR3 is TGCGCCAGCAGTGAGTCGGAGCGGGGCCTTGACCTTGCCCGGGACAATCAGCCCCAGCATTTT. The chain uses TRBV10-1 and TRBJ1-5; tentative D call: TRBD1 (5 bases). The CDR3 consists of 21 residues. Germline V lookup: CDR1 WNHNN, CDR2 SYGVQD (reference sequence). The germline V and J ends were trimmed by 0 bases and 3 bases, with 27 bases remaining between them.

CDR3 residues: CASSLPDQPQHF. The CDR3 nucleotides are TGTGCCAGTAGTCTCCCGGATCAGCCCCAGCATTTT. J is TRBJ1-5 and V is TRBV19, with D hard to call. The germline V gene encodes CDR1 LNHDA and CDR2 SQIVND (reference sequence). The CDR3 consists of 12 residues. V lost 5 bases to trimming and J lost 5 bases, with 7 bases between them.

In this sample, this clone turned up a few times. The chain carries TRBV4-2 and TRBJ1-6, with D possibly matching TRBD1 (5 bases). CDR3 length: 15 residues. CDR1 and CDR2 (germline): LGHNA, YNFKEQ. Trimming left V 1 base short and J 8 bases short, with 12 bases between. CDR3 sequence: CASSQALRGDSPLHF. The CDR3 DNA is TGTGCCAGCAGCCAAGCCTTGAGGGGTGATTCACCCCTCCACTTT.

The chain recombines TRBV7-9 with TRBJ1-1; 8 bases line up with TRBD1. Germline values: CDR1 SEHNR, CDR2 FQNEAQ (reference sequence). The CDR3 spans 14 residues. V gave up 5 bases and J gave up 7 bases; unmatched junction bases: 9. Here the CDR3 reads CASSPQGARGEAFF. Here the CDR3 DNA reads TGTGCCAGCAGCCCTCAGGGGGCGCGTGGTGAAGCTTTCTTT.

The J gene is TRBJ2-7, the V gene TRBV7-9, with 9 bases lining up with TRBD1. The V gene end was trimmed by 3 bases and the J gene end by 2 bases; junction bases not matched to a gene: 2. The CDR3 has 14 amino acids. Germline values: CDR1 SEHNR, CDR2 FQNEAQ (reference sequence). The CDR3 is CASSLGQGTYEQYF. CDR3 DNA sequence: TGTGCCAGCAGCTTGGGACAGGGTACCTACGAGCAGTACTTC.

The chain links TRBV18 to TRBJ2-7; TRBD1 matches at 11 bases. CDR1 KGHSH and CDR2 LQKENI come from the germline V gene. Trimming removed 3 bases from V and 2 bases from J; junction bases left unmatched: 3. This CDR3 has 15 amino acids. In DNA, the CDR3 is TGTGCCAGCTCACCGGGACAGGGGGACACCTACGAGCAGTACTTC. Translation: CASSPGQGDTYEQYF.

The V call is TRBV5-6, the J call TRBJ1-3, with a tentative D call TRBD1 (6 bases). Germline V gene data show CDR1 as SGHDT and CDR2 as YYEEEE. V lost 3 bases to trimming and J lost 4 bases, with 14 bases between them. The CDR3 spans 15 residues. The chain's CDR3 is CASSSDPGAGNTIYF. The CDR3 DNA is TGTGCCAGCAGCTCCGACCCAGGGGCAGGAAACACCATATATTTT.

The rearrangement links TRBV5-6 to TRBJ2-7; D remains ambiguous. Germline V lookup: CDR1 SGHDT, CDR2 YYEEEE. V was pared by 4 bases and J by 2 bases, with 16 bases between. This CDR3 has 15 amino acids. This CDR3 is CASSRLGTLTYEQYF. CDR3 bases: TGTGCCAGCAGCCGACTCGGAACCCTTACCTACGAGCAGTACTTC.

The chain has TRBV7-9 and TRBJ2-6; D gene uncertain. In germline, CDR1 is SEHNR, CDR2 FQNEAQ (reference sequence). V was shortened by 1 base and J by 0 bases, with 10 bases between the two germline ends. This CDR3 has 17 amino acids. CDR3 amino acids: CASSLGTENSGANVLTF. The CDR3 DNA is TGTGCCAGCAGCTTAGGGACGGAAAACTCTGGGGCCAACGTCCTGACTTTC.

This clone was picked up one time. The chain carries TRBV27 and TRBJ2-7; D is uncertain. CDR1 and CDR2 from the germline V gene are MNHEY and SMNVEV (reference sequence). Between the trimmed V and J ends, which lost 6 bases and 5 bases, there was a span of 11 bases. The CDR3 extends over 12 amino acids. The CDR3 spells CASSPLWHEQYF. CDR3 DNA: TGTGCCAGCAGCCCCCTTTGGCACGAGCAGTACTTC.

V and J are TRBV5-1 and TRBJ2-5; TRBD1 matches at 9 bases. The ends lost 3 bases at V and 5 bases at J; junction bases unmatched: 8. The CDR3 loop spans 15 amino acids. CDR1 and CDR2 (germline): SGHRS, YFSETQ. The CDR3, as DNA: TGCGCCAGCAGCTCGCAAGTGACAGGGGGGGAGACCCAGTACTTC. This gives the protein CASSSQVTGGETQYF. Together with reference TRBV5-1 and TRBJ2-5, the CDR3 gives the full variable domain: KAGVTQTPRYLIKTRGQQVTLSCSPISGHRSVSWYQQTPGQGLQFLFEYFSETQRNKGNFPGRFSGRQFSNSRSEMNVSTLELGDSALYLCASSSQVTGGETQYFGPGTRLLVL.